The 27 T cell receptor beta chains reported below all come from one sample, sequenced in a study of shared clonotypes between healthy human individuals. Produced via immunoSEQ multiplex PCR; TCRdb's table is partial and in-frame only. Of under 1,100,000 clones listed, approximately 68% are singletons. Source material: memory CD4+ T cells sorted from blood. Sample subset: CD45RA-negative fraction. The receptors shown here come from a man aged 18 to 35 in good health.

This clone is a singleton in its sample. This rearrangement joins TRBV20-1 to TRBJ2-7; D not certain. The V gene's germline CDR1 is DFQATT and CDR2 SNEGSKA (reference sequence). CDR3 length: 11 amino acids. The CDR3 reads CSLESSYEQYF. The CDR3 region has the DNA TGCAGCTTAGAGAGCTCCTACGAGCAGTACTTC.

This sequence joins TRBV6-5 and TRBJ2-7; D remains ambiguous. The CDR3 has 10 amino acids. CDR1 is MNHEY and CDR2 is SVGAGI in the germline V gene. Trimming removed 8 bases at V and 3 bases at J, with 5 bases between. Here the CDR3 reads CASEDYEQYF. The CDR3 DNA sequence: TGTGCCAGCGAGGACTACGAGCAGTACTTC.

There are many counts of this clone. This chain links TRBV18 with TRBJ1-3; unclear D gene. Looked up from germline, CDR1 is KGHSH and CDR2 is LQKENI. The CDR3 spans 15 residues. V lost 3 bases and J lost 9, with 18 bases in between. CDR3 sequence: CASSPSPVPEATIYF. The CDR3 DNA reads TGTGCCAGCTCACCTTCGCCGGTCCCAGAGGCCACCATATATTTT.

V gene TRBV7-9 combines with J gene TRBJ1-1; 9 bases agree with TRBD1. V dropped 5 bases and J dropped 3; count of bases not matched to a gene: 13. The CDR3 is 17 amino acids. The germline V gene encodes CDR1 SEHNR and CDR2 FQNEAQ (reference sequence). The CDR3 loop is CASSPDRGASYDTEAFF. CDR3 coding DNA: TGTGCCAGCAGCCCGGACAGGGGCGCTTCATACGACACTGAAGCTTTCTTT.

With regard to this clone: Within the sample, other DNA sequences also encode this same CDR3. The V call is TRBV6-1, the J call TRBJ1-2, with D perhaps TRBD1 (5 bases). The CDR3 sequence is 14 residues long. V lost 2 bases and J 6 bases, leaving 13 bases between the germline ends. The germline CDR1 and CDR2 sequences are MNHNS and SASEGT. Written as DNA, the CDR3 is TGTGCCAGCAGTGAACGGCAGGGTAGGGATGGCTACACCTTC. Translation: CASSERQGRDGYTF.

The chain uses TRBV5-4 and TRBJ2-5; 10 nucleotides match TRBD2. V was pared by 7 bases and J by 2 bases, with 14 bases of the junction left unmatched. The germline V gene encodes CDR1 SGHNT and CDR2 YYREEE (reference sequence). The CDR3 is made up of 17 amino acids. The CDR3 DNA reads TGTGCCAGCCGCGGTTCCCAAAGCGGGGGGGTTCAAGAGACCCAGTACTTC. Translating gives CASRGSQSGGVQETQYF.

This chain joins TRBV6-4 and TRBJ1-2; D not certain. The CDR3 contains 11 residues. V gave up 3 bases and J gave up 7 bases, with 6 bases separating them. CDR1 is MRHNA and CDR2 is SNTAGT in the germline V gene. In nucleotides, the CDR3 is TGTGCCAGCAGTGAGGGCGGTGGCTACACCTTC. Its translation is CASSEGGGYTF.

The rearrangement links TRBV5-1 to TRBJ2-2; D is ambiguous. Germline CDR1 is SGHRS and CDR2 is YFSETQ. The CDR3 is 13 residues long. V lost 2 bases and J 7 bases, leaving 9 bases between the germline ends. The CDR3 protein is CASSFRPDGELFF. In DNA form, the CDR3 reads TGCGCCAGCAGCTTCCGACCCGACGGGGAGCTGTTTTTT. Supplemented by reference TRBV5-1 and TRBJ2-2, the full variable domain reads KAGVTQTPRYLIKTRGQQVTLSCSPISGHRSVSWYQQTPGQGLQFLFEYFSETQRNKGNFPGRFSGRQFSNSRSEMNVSTLELGDSALYLCASSFRPDGELFFGEGSRLTVL.

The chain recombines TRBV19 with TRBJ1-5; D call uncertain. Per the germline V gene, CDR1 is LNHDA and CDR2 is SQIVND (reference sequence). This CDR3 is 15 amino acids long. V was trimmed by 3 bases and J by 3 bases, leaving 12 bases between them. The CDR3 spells CASSILQLNNQPQHF. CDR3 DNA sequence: TGTGCCAGTAGTATTCTCCAGCTAAACAATCAGCCCCAGCATTTT.

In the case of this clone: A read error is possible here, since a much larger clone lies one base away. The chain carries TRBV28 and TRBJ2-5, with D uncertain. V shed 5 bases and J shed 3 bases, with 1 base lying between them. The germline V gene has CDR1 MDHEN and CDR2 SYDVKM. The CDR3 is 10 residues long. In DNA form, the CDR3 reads TGTGCCAGCAGTAAAGAGACCCAGTACTTC. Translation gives CASSKETQYF.

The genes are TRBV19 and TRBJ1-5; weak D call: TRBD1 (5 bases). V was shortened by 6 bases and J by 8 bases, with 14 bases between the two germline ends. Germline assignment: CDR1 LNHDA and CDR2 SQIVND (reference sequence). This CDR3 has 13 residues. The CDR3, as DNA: TGTGCCAGTAGGGGGGAGGGTTTGAAGCCCCAGCATTTT. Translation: CASRGEGLKPQHF.

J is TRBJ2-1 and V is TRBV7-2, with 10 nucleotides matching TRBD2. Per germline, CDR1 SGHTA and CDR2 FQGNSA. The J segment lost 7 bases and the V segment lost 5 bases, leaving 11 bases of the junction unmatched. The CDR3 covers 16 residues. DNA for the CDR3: TGTGCCAGCAGCCCATTCCCGGGACTAGCGAGGAATGAGCAGTTCTTC. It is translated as CASSPFPGLARNEQFF.

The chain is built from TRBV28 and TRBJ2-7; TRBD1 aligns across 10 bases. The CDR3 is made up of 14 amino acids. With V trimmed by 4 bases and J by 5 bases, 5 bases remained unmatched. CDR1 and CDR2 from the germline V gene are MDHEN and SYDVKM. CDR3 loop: CASSWGTGENEQYF. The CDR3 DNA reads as TGTGCCAGCAGTTGGGGGACAGGGGAAAACGAGCAGTACTTC.

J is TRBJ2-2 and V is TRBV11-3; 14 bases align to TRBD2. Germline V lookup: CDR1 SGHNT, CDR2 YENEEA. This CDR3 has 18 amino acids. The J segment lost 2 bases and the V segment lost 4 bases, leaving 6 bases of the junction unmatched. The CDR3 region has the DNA TGTGCCAGCAGCTCAGGACTAGCGGGAGGTCTTAACACCGGGGAGCTGTTTTTT. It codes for CASSSGLAGGLNTGELFF.

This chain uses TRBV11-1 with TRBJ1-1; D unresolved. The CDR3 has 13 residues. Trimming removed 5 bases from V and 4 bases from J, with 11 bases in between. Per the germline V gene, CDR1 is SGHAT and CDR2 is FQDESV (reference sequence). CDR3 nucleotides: TGTGCCAGCAGCCCCGGGTCCGCCACTGAAGCTTTCTTT. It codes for CASSPGSATEAFF.

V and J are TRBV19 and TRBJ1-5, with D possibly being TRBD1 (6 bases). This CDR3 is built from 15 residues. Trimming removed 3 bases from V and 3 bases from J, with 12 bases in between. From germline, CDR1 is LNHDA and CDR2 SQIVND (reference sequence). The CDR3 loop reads CASSIAGAPNQPQHF. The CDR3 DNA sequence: TGTGCCAGTAGTATCGCAGGGGCCCCCAATCAGCCCCAGCATTTT.

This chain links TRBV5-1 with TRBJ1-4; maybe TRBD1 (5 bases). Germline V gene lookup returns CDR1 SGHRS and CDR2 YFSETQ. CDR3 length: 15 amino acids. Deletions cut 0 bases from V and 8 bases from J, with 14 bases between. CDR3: CASSLAGGSKEKLFF. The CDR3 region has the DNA TGCGCCAGCAGCTTGGCCGGGGGTTCAAAAGAAAAACTGTTTTTT. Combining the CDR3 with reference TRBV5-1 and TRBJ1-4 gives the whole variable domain KAGVTQTPRYLIKTRGQQVTLSCSPISGHRSVSWYQQTPGQGLQFLFEYFSETQRNKGNFPGRFSGRQFSNSRSEMNVSTLELGDSALYLCASSLAGGSKEKLFFGSGTQLSVL.

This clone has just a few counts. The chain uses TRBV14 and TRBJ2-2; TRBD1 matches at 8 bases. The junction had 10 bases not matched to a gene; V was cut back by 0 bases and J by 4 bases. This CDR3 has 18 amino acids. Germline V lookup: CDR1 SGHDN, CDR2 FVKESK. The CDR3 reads CASSQEGPGTGPTGELFF. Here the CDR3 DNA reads TGTGCCAGCAGCCAAGAGGGGCCCGGGACAGGTCCCACCGGGGAGCTGTTTTTT.

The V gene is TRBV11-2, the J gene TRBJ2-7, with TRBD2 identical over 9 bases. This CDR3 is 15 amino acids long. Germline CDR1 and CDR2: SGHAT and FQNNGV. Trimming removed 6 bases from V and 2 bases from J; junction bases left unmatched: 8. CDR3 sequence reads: CASRRISGGPYEQYF. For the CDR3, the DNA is TGTGCCAGCAGACGGATTAGCGGGGGTCCCTACGAGCAGTACTTC.

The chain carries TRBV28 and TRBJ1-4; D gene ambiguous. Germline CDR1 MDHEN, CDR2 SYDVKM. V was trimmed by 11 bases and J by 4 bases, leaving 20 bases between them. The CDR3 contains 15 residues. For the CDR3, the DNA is TGTGCCGCGAGAACCGGGCCCCCGAGTAATGAAAAACTGTTTTTT. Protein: CAARTGPPSNEKLFF. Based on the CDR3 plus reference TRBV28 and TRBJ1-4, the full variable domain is DVKVTQSSRYLVKRTGEKVFLECVQDMDHENMFWYRQDPGLGLRLIYFSYDVKMKEKGDIPEGYSVSREKKERFSLILESASTNQTSMYLCAARTGPPSNEKLFFGSGTQLSVL.

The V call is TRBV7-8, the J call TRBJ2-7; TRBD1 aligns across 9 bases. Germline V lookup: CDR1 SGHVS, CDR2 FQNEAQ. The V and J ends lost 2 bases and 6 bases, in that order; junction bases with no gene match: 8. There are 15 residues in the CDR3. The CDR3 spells CASSLLGTGRSEQYF. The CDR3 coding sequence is TGTGCCAGCAGCTTACTTGGGACAGGGAGATCCGAGCAGTACTTC.

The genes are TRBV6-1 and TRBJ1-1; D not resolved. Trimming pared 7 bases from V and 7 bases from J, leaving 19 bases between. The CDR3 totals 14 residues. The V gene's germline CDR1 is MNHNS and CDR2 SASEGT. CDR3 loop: CASTPRNGLGEAFF. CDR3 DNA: TGTGCCAGCACCCCCCGGAACGGGCTTGGTGAAGCTTTCTTT.

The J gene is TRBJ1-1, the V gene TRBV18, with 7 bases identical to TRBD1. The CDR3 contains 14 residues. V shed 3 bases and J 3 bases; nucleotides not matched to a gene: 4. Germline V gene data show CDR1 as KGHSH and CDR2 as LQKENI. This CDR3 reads CASSPYRGDTEAFF. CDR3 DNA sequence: TGTGCCAGCTCACCGTACAGGGGTGACACTGAAGCTTTCTTT.

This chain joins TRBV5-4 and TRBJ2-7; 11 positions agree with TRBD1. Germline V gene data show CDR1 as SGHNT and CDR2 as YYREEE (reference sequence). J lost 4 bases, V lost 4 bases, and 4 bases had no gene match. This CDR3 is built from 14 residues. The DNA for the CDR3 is TGTGCCAGCAGCCTGGACAGGGGGCTATACGAGCAGTACTTC. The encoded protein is CASSLDRGLYEQYF.

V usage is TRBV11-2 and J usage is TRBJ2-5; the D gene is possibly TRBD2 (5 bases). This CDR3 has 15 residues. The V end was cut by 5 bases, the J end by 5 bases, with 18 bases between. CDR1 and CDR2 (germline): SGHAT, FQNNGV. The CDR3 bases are TGTGCCAGCAGCACCCCCACCGGGAAGTTGGAGACCCAGTACTTC. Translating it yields CASSTPTGKLETQYF.

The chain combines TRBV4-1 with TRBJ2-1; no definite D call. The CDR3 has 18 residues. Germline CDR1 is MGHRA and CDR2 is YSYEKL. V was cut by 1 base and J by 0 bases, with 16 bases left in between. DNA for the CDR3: TGCGCCAGCAGCCAAGTCCTAACCCTTTCCGGCTCCTACAATGAGCAGTTCTTC. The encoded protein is CASSQVLTLSGSYNEQFF.

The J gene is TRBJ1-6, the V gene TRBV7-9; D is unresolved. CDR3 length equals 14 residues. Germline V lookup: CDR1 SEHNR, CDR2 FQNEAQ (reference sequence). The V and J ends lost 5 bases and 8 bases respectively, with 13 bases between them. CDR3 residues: CASSRDRGDSPLHF. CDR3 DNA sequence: TGTGCCAGCAGCCGGGATCGTGGTGATTCACCCCTCCACTTT.